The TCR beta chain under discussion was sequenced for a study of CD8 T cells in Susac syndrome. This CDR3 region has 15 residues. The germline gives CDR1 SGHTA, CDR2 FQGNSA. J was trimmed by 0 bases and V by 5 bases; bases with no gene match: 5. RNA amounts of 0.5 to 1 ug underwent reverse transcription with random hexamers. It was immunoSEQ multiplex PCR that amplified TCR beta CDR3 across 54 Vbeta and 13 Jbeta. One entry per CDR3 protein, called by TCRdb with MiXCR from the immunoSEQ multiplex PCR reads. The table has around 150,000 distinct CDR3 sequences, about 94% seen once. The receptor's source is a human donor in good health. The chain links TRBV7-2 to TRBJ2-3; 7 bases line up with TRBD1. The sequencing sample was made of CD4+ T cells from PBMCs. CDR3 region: CASSLGQTSTDTQYF. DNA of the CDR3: TGTGCCAGCAGCCTGGGACAGACTAGCACAGATACGCAGTATTTT. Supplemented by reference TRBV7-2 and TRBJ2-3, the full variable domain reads GAGVSQSPSNKVTEKGKDVELRCDPISGHTALYWYRQSLGQGLEFLIYFQGNSAPDKSGLPSDRFSAERTGGSVSTLTIQRTQQEDSAVYLCASSLGQTSTDTQYFGPGTRLTVL.